Listed below are T cell receptor beta chains from one sample, sequenced in a study of OX40 agonist ivuxolimab in advanced cancers. Profiling relied on immunoSEQ multiplex PCR, and the TCRdb table lists in-frame clones only, not all of them. The sample lists over 55,000 clones; over 75% were seen once. Material: CD4+ or CD8+ T cells sorted from blood, obtained in a trial of the OX40 agonist ivuxolimab. The receptors shown here come from an adult with an advanced solid tumor such as melanoma, head and neck, liver or kidney cancer. Each CDR3 is given with its conserved first and last residue.

>TRBV4-1
CASSLTLAGDYEQYF
>TRBV6-5
CASRTGGGTGELFF
>TRBV27
CASSLLPREAGRETQYF
>TRBV7-2
CASSQGAGTGELFF
>TRBV10-3
CAISESAGLAGANEQFF
>TRBV28
CASSPGTSDTGELFF
>TRBV27
CASRPLGLTDTEAFF
>TRBV19
CASNNREATEAFF
>TRBV7-2
CASSLGQEETQYF
>TRBV30
CAWRDPGPRNEKLFF
>TRBV19
CASSRGVRGTGELFF
>TRBV28
CATGGGQGQPQHF
>TRBV6-5
CASSFSDRSDTQYF
>TRBV7-2
CASSQILPGNTIYF
>TRBV7-9
CASSLGGFVNEQFF
>TRBV5-6
CASSLGLAGTGELFF
>TRBV6-5
CASSKPPGQDGYTF
>TRBV7-2
CASSWGQGNEQYF
>TRBV18
CASSQGQGATGELFF
>TRBV2
CASSSYNEQFF
>TRBV28
CASSLVSGYTF
>TRBV18
CASSRELSGANVLTF
>TRBV9
CASSVGTSGRTDTQYF
>TRBV28
CASTKGGTSGTDTQYF
>TRBV5-8
CASSFTRYYSNQPQHF
>TRBV18
CASSPKQGAEAFF
>TRBV18
CASSPGLSTDTQYF
>TRBV7-9
CASSEGLALKADTQYF
>TRBV5-1
CASSQDRASSYNSPLHF
>TRBV5-1
CASSLEGLNEQFF
>TRBV5-1
CASSPLPSGGNTIYF
>TRBV5-8
CASSLSNQPQHF
>TRBV5-5
CASSFAGTNTEAFF
>TRBV4-2
CASSQEGAALTYGYTF
>TRBV18
CASSPPGKTNTGELFF
>TRBV27
CASRRKTSGPYEQYF
>TRBV18
CASSPRVQDTYEQYF